This entry lists 3 T cell receptor beta chains sequenced from one sample in a study of technical replicates of blood from a handful of donors. Produced via immunoSEQ multiplex PCR; TCRdb's table is partial and in-frame only. Of 65,000 to 85,000 clones listed, roughly 96% are singletons. Sequencing was carried out using T cells isolated from PBMCs. The receptors shown here come from a human donor in good health.

The rearrangement joins TRBV25-1 to TRBJ1-1, with D unresolved. The V gene lost 7 bases and the J gene lost 1 base, with 10 bases spanning the gap. Germline CDR1 is MGHDK and CDR2 is SYGVNS. This CDR3 is built from 13 residues. Written as DNA, the CDR3 is TGTGCCAGCACTACCCACGGGAACACTGAAGCTTTCTTT. Translation gives CASTTHGNTEAFF.

The chain joins TRBV6-1 to TRBJ2-5, with TRBD1 as a possible D gene (5 bases). V lost 8 bases to trimming and J lost 5 bases, with 21 bases between them. The CDR3 consists of 15 residues. The V gene's germline CDR1 is MNHNS and CDR2 SASEGT. The CDR3 nucleotides read TGTGCCAGCCTTCAGATGTTCAGGGTACAGGAGACCCAGTACTTC. Encoded protein: CASLQMFRVQETQYF.

The genes are TRBV10-3 and TRBJ2-7, with D tentatively TRBD2 (6 bases). Trimming cost V 4 bases and J 2 bases, with 18 bases left between them. The CDR3 length is 16 residues. Germline lookup yields CDR1 ENHRY and CDR2 SYGVKD. CDR3 residues: CAISVLFSGKTYEQYF. CDR3 nucleotides: TGTGCCATCAGTGTGTTGTTTAGCGGAAAAACCTACGAGCAGTACTTC.